This T cell receptor beta chain comes out of a study of brain metastases from non-small cell lung cancer. Notes on the study in general: Brain metastases shared most TCR repertoire with primaries, with sparse T cells.

CDR1 DFQATT and CDR2 SNEGSKA come from the germline V gene (reference sequence). This CDR3 contains 10 residues. Deletions cut 7 bases from V and 7 bases from J, with 10 bases between. With respect to this clone: Its antigen is currently unknown.

Produced via immunoSEQ multiplex PCR; TCRdb's table is partial and in-frame only. The sample includes roughly 700 clones, around 80% seen only once; the top ten take about a tenth. This TCR derives from a donor at least 40 years old with non-small cell lung cancer. The rearrangement joins TRBV20-1 to TRBJ1-1; D is unclear. What was sequenced was primary lung tumor tissue. As DNA, the CDR3 is TGCAGTGTCCGGCGGAGTGAAGCTTTCTTT. This gives the protein CSVRRSEAFF.